One sample yielded the 23 T cell receptor beta chains listed below, sequenced in a study of blood T cells in healthy people across ages. Primers used in a second PCR of roughly 6 to 12 cycles were a sample-barcoded 5' primer and a J-beta primer mix. MiXCR, run by TCRdb on the 5' RACE reads, gives a single entry per CDR3 protein. The sample holds under 800,000 distinct CDR3 sequences, approximately 43% seen once. The sequencing input was blood. Receptors originate from an older woman in good health.

The J gene is TRBJ2-7, the V gene TRBV7-2; TRBD1 aligns across 7 bases. Unmatched junction bases numbered 20, after V lost 8 bases and J lost 7 bases. The CDR3 covers 16 residues. Germline CDR1 is SGHTA and CDR2 is FQGNSA. Written as DNA, the CDR3 is TGTGCCAGCCTTAGCGAATGGGGACAGCGTTGCAATGAGCAGTACTTC. This codes for CASLSEWGQRCNEQYF. Full variable domain (missing parts from reference TRBV7-2 and TRBJ2-7): GAGVSQSPSNKVTEKGKDVELRCDPISGHTALYWYRQSLGQGLEFLIYFQGNSAPDKSGLPSDRFSAERTGGSVSTLTIQRTQQEDSAVYLCASLSEWGQRCNEQYFGPGTRLTVT.

Only a few counts were recorded for this clonotype. The chain is built from TRBV12-3 or TRBV12-4 and TRBJ1-1, with D possibly being TRBD1 (6 bases). This CDR3 has 14 residues. The V gene lost 3 bases and the J gene lost 8 bases, with 16 bases spanning the gap. For the CDR3, the DNA is TGTGCCAGCAGTTTGGCTCTGGACAGTCAGGAAGCTTTCTTT. It codes for CASSLALDSQEAFF.

V is TRBV25-1 and J is TRBJ2-7; 7 bases line up with TRBD2. V lost 4 bases, J lost 0 bases, and 3 bases stayed unmatched. Germline loops: CDR1 MGHDK, CDR2 SYGVNS. There are 14 residues in the CDR3. The CDR3 DNA is TGTGCCAGCAGTGTAAGCGGGGACTCCTACGAGCAGTACTTC. Its translation is CASSVSGDSYEQYF.

This clonotype has a handful of counts. J is TRBJ2-1 and V is TRBV6-2 or TRBV6-3, with 7 bases lining up with TRBD2. Germline V gene data show CDR1 as MNHEY and CDR2 as SVGEGT. The CDR3 is 16 amino acids. J lost 0 bases, V lost 6 bases, and 8 bases had no gene match. CDR3 loop: CASSRILADSYNEQFF. As DNA, the CDR3 is TGTGCCAGCAGCCGCATTCTAGCGGACTCCTACAATGAGCAGTTCTTC.

This sequence joins TRBV27 and TRBJ1-2; D is possibly TRBD1 (6 bases). Trimming took 2 bases from V and 11 from J, leaving 15 bases between them. CDR3 length: 13 amino acids. Germline CDR1 is MNHEY and CDR2 is SMNVEV (reference sequence). DNA of the CDR3: TGTGCCAGCAGTTTACCGGGGGGACAAATATACACCTTC. As protein: CASSLPGGQIYTF.

This clonotype has only a few counts. The chain is built from TRBV20-1 and TRBJ2-7; maybe TRBD2 (5 bases). V shed 0 bases and J shed 2 bases, with 14 bases lying between them. Germline V gene data show CDR1 as DFQATT and CDR2 as SNEGSKA (reference sequence). CDR3 size: 15 residues. CDR3 sequence (DNA): TGCAGTGCTAGAGATCCGCTAGGGAGTACCTACGAGCAGTACTTC. Residues: CSARDPLGSTYEQYF.

This clonotype came up once. V is TRBV6-5 and J is TRBJ2-1; 12 nucleotides agree with TRBD2. This CDR3 is built from 20 residues. J lost 0 bases, V lost 0 bases, and 9 bases had no gene match. Germline V gene sequence: CDR1 MNHEY, CDR2 SVGAGI. CDR3 residues: CASSYSFLAGGRSSYNEQFF. In nucleotides, the CDR3 is TGTGCCAGCAGTTACTCCTTTCTAGCGGGAGGGAGGAGCTCCTACAATGAGCAGTTCTTC.

The rearrangement joins TRBV5-1 to TRBJ2-2; D gene uncertain. With 6 bases removed from V and 0 bases from J, the gap between germline ends came to 9 bases. Germline V lookup: CDR1 SGHRS, CDR2 YFSETQ. The CDR3 is made up of 14 amino acids. The CDR3 here is CASTDTSNTGELFF. DNA for the CDR3: TGCGCCAGCACCGACACCTCGAACACCGGGGAGCTGTTTTTT.

The chain couples TRBV5-1 to TRBJ2-7; tentatively, D is TRBD2 (6 bases). CDR1 is SGHRS and CDR2 is YFSETQ in the germline V gene. V was trimmed by 2 bases and J by 6 bases, leaving 9 bases between them. The CDR3 has 12 amino acids. CDR3 nucleotides: TGCGCCAGCAGCTTTTCGGAGGGCGAGCAGTACTTC. It translates to CASSFSEGEQYF.

This chain links TRBV5-1 with TRBJ1-2, with a possible D match to TRBD1 (5 bases). Germline V gives CDR1 SGHRS, CDR2 YFSETQ. The CDR3 sequence is 14 residues long. V was trimmed by 0 bases and J by 1 base, leaving 7 bases between them. CDR3 DNA: TGCGCCAGCAGCTTGGGAGACAGTAACTATGGCTACACCTTC. Translated, it gives CASSLGDSNYGYTF.

The V gene is TRBV7-3, the J gene TRBJ2-5; D possibly matches TRBD1 or TRBD2 (5 bases each). This CDR3 has 14 amino acids. The V end was cut by 5 bases, the J end by 3 bases, with 13 bases between. Per the germline V gene, CDR1 is SGHTA and CDR2 is FQGTGA. CDR3 DNA: TGTGCCAGCAGCCCGGGGCCCCACAAAGAGACCCAGTACTTC. This translates into CASSPGPHKETQYF. Drawing the rest from reference TRBV7-3 and TRBJ2-5, the complete variable domain is GAGVSQTPSNKVTEKGKYVELRCDPISGHTALYWYRQSLGQGPEFLIYFQGTGAADDSGLPNDRFFAVRPEGSVSTLKIQRTERGDSAVYLCASSPGPHKETQYFGPGTRLLVL.

This CDR3 reads CASSVTRDTQYF. CDR3 DNA sequence: TGTGCCAGCAGCGTTACGAGAGATACGCAGTATTTT. The chain couples TRBV9 to TRBJ2-3; D not resolved. Per the germline V gene, CDR1 is SGDLS and CDR2 is YYNGEE. The CDR3 length is 12 residues. With 2 bases removed from V and 5 bases from J, the gap between germline ends came to 6 bases.

This rearrangement joins TRBV4-1 to TRBJ1-5; D is perhaps TRBD1 (6 bases). Germline V gene lookup returns CDR1 MGHRA and CDR2 YSYEKL. The V end lost 4 bases, the J end lost 3 bases, and 31 bases lay between the germline ends. CDR3 size: 21 residues. The CDR3 DNA reads as TGCGCCAGCAGCCCGCAAAGCTATGATCGGGACACCAATATGATCAATCAGCCCCAGCATTTT. Translating it yields CASSPQSYDRDTNMINQPQHF.

The chain joins TRBV15 to TRBJ2-6; no firm D call. The V end lost 1 base, the J end lost 4 bases, and 20 bases lay between the germline ends. CDR3 length: 19 amino acids. From germline, CDR1 is LNHNV and CDR2 YYDKDF (reference sequence). The DNA of the CDR3 is TGTGCCACCAGCAGAGGGTTGGCCAGAACCCCCTTCGGGGCCAACGTCCTGACTTTC. This encodes CATSRGLARTPFGANVLTF.

This clonotype has just one count. V gene TRBV12-3 or TRBV12-4 combines with J gene TRBJ1-5; TRBD1 is a possible D gene (5 bases). Trimming stripped 1 base from V and 4 bases from J, with 8 bases between. The CDR3 runs 14 residues. Here the CDR3 DNA reads TGTGCCAGCAGTTTAGGGACATTGAATCAGCCCCAGCATTTT. It codes for CASSLGTLNQPQHF.

This clonotype has at least ten counts. The V and J genes are TRBV20-1 and TRBJ2-5, with 8 bases identical to TRBD2. This CDR3 is built from 13 residues. Per the germline V gene, CDR1 is DFQATT and CDR2 is SNEGSKA (reference sequence). V dropped 1 base and J dropped 5; count of bases not matched to a gene: 3. CDR3 nucleotides: TGCAGTGCTAGAGTCTCGGGAGGGGAGACCCAGTACTTC. It yields the protein CSARVSGGETQYF.

A few counts support this clonotype. The rearrangement uses TRBV12-3 or TRBV12-4 and TRBJ1-5; D ambiguous. CDR3 length: 14 residues. The V end lost 5 bases, the J end lost 9 bases, and 17 bases lay between the germline ends. As DNA, the CDR3 is TGTGCCAGCAGTCTCCCTGGCGGCCCCGGGCCCCAGCATTTT. Encoded protein: CASSLPGGPGPQHF.

The CDR3 bases are TGTGCCAGCAGTGATCCTAGCGGGGGGGCGAACAATGAGCAGTTCTTC. Protein sequence: CASSDPSGGANNEQFF. The rearrangement links TRBV2 to TRBJ2-1; 12 bases map to TRBD2. CDR1 is SNHLY, CDR2 FYNNEI, per germline. V gave up 3 bases and J gave up 5 bases; unmatched junction bases: 5. This CDR3 spans 16 amino acids.

This clonotype was seen at least ten times. The rearrangement joins TRBV20-1 to TRBJ2-5; 10 bases line up with TRBD1. J was trimmed by 0 bases and V by 5 bases; bases with no gene match: 9. This CDR3 is 16 amino acids long. CDR1 and CDR2 (germline): DFQATT, SNEGSKA (reference sequence). The CDR3 nucleotides read TGCAGTGCTTTAAACCGGGGACAGGGGAACCAAGAGACCCAGTACTTC. Translation: CSALNRGQGNQETQYF.

The V and J genes are TRBV7-2 and TRBJ2-3; D may be TRBD2 (5 bases). Trimming cost V 8 bases and J 0 bases, with 18 bases left between them. Germline CDR1 is SGHTA and CDR2 is FQGNSA. This CDR3 is 16 amino acids long. This chain's CDR3 is CASCNRFSGSTDTQYF. CDR3 nucleotide sequence: TGTGCCAGCTGCAACCGATTCAGCGGAAGCACAGATACGCAGTATTTT.

This clonotype appeared a few times. The rearrangement uses TRBV9 and TRBJ2-1, with 13 nucleotides matching TRBD2. CDR1 is SGDLS, CDR2 YYNGEE, per germline. J lost 6 bases, V lost 4 bases, and 10 bases had no gene match. The CDR3 is 17 amino acids. Here the CDR3 reads CASSQTSGGFPLNEQFF. CDR3 nucleotides: TGTGCCAGCAGCCAGACTAGCGGGGGGTTTCCTCTCAATGAGCAGTTCTTC.

This clonotype has a single count. The chain links TRBV27 to TRBJ1-2; the match to TRBD1 covers 7 bases. V trimming: 5 bases; J trimming: 2 bases; junction bases outside the gene matches: 5. Germline CDR1 and CDR2: MNHEY and SMNVEV (reference sequence). CDR3 length: 14 residues. The CDR3 reads CASSRQGMNYGYTF. CDR3 bases: TGTGCCAGCAGTCGACAGGGTATGAACTATGGCTACACCTTC.

This sequence joins TRBV29-1 and TRBJ2-1; TRBD2 matches at 9 bases. This CDR3 contains 14 residues. The V segment lost 5 bases and the J segment 6 bases; nucleotides outside the gene matches: 8. The germline V gene has CDR1 SQVTM and CDR2 ANQGSEA. The CDR3 loop reads CSVRGGGASNEQFF. The CDR3, as DNA: TGCAGCGTTAGAGGCGGGGGGGCCAGCAATGAGCAGTTCTTC.